This T cell receptor (beta chain) was observed in a study of blood T cell repertoires in COVID-19. In the study overall: COVID-19 samples collected from the United States, Italy and Spain covered acute and convalescent phases.

As handled by the study authors: Nucleated cell counts were estimated from reference gene primer amplification. The repertoire was sequenced with immunoSEQ multiplex PCR; TCRdb's copy has only in-frame clones and lacks some. The DNA gave D and trimming, while V, J and clone size come from that table. The sample includes 40,000 to 45,000 clones, about 83% of them seen just once. Seattle patients were enrolled while actively infected and followed longitudinally. The V gene's germline CDR1 is SGHAT and CDR2 FQDESV (reference sequence). V shed 0 bases and J shed 0 bases, with 9 bases lying between them. CDR3 length equals 15 residues.

This receptor was identified in a man in his forties with COVID-19, enrolled during active disease. The genes are TRBV11-1 and TRBJ2-7; D may be TRBD2 (7 bases). The sample was peripheral blood. The DNA for the CDR3 is TGTGCCAGCAGCTTAGCGGGAGGGGGCTCCTACGAGCAGTACTTC. Its translation: CASSLAGGGSYEQYF.